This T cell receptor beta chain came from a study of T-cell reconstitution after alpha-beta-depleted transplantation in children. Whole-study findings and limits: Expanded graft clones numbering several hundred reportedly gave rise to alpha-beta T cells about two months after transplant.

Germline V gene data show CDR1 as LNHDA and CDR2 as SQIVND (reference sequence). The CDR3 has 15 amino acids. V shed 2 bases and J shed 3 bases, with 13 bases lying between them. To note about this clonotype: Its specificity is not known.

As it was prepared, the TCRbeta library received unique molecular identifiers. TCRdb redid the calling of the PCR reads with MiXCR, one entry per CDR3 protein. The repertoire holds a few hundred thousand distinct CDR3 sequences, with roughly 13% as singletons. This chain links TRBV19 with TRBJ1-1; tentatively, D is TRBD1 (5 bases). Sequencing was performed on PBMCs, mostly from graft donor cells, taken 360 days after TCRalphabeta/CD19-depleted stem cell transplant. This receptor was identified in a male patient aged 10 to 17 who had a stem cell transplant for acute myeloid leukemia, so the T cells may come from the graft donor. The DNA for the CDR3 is TGTGCCAGTAGTATATATCCAGGGTCGGACACTGAAGCTTTCTTT. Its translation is CASSIYPGSDTEAFF. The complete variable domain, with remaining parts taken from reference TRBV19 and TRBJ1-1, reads DGGITQSPKYLFRKEGQNVTLSCEQNLNHDAMYWYRQDPGQGLRLIYYSQIVNDFQKGDIAEGYSVSREKKESFPLTVTSAQKNPTAFYLCASSIYPGSDTEAFFGQGTRLTVV.